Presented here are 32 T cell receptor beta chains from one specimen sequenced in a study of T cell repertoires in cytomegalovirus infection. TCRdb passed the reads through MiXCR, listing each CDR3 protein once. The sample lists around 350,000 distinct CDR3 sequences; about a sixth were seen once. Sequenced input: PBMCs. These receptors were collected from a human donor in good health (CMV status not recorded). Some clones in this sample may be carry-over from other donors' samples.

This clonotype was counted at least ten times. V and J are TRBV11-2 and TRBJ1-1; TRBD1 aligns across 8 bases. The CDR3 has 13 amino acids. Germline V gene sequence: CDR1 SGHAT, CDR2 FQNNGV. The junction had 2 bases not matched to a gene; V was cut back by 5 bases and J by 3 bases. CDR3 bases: TGTGCCAGCAGCCCGGACAGGGACACTGAAGCTTTCTTT. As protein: CASSPDRDTEAFF.

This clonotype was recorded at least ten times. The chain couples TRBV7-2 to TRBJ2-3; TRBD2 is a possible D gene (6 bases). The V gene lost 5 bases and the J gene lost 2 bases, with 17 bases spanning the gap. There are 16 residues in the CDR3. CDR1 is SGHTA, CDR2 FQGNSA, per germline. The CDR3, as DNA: TGTGCCAGCAGCACTATACGGGAGTTTCCCACAGATACGCAGTATTTT. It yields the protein CASSTIREFPTDTQYF.

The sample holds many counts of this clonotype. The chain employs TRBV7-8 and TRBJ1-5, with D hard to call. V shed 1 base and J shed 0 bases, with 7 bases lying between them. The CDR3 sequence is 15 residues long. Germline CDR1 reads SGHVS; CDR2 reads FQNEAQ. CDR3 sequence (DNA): TGTGCCAGCAGCTTAGTCTGGCCTAGCAATCAGCCCCAGCATTTT. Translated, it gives CASSLVWPSNQPQHF.

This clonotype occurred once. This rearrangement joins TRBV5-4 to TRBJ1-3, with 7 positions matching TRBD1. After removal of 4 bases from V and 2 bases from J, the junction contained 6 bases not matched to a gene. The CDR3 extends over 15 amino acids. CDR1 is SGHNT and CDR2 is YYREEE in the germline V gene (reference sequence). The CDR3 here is CASSHRGGTGNTIYF. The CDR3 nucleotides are TGTGCCAGCAGCCACAGGGGAGGGACTGGAAACACCATATATTTT.

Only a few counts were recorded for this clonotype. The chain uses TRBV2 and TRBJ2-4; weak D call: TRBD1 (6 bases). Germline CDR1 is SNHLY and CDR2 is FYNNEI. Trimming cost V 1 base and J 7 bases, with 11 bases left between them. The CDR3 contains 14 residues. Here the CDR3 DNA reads TGTGCCAGCAGTGAAGGAATAGGGGGTAACATTCAGTACTTC. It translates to CASSEGIGGNIQYF.

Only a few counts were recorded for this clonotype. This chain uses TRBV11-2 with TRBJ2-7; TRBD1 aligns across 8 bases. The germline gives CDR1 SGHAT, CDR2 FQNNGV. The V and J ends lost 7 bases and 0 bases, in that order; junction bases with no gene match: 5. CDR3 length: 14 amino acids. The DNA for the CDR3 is TGTGCCAGCACCAGGACAGGGAGCTCCTACGAGCAGTACTTC. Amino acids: CASTRTGSSYEQYF.

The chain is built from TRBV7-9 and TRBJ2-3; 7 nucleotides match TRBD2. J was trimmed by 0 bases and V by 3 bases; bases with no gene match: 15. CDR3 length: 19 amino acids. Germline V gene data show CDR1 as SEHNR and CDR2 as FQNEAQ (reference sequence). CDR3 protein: CASSFLMAGEPSSTDTQYF. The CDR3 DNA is TGTGCCAGCAGCTTCTTGATGGCGGGGGAGCCGTCTAGCACAGATACGCAGTATTTT.

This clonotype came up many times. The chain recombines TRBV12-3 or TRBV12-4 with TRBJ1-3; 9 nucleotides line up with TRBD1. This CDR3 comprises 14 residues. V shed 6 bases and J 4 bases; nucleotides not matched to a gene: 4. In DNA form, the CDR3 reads TGTGCCAGCAGCCGGACAGGGGCCGGAAACACCATATATTTT. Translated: CASSRTGAGNTIYF.

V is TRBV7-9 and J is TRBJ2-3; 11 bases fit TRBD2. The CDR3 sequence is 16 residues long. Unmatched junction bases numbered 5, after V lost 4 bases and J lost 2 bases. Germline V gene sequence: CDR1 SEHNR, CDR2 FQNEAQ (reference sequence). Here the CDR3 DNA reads TGTGCCAGCAGCTCAGGACTAGCGGGCCCCACAGATACGCAGTATTTT. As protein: CASSSGLAGPTDTQYF.

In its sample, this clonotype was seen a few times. The CDR3 loop is CASSLSVASGSPYEQYF. The CDR3 coding sequence is TGTGCCAGCAGCTTATCGGTGGCTAGCGGGAGTCCCTACGAGCAGTACTTC. The gene calls are TRBV7-9 and TRBJ2-7; 10 positions agree with TRBD2. Germline-derived CDR1 and CDR2 are SEHNR and FQNEAQ (reference sequence). There are 17 residues in the CDR3. J lost 2 bases, V lost 2 bases, and 9 bases had no gene match.

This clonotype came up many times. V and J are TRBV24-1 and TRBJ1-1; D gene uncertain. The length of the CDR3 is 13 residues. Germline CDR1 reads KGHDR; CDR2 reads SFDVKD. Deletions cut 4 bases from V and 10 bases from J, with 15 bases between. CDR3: CATSDPVTRGAFF. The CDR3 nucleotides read TGTGCCACCAGTGACCCGGTGACACGAGGAGCTTTCTTT.

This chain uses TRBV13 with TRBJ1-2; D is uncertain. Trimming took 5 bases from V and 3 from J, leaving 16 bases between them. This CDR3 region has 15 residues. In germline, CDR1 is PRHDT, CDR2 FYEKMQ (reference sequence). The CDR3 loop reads CASSPSGRTHYGYTF. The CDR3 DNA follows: TGTGCCAGCAGCCCGAGCGGAAGAACACACTATGGCTACACCTTC.

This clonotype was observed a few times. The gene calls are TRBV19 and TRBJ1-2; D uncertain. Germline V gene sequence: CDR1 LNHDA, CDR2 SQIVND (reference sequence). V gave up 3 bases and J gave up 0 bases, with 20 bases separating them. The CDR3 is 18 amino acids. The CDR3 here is CASSMPLPVQRPNYGYTF. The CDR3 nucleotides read TGTGCCAGTAGTATGCCCCTCCCGGTACAGCGTCCTAACTATGGCTACACCTTC.

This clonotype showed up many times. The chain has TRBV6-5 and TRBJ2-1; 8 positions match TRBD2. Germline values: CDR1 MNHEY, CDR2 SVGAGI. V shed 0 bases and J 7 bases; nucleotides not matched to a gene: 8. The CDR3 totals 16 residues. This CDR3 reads CASSYSRSGSRNEQFF. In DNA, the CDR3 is TGTGCCAGCAGTTACTCTCGGAGCGGGAGTCGGAATGAGCAGTTCTTC.

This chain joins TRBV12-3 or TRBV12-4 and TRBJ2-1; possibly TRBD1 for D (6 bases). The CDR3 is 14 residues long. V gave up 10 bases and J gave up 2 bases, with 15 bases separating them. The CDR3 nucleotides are TGTGCCACCGCAGGGGCGAGCGCCTACAATGAGCAGTTCTTC. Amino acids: CATAGASAYNEQFF.

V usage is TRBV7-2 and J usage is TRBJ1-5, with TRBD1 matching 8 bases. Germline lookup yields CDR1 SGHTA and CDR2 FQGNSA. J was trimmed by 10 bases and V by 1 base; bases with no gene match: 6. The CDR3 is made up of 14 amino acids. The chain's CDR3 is CASSLGQGAPPQHF. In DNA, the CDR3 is TGTGCCAGCAGCTTAGGCCAGGGGGCCCCTCCCCAGCATTTT.

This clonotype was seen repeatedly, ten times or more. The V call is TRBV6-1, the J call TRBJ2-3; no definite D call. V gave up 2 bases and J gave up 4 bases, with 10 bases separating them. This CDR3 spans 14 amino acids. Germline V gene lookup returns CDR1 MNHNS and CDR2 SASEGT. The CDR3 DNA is TGTGCCAGCAGTGAACCCCGCGCCCCAGATACGCAGTATTTT. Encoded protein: CASSEPRAPDTQYF.

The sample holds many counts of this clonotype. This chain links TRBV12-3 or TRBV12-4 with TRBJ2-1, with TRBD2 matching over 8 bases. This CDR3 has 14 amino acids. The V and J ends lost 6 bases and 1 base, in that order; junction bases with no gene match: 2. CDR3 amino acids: CASRKRESYNEQFF. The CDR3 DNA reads TGTGCCAGCAGAAAGCGGGAGTCCTACAATGAGCAGTTCTTC.

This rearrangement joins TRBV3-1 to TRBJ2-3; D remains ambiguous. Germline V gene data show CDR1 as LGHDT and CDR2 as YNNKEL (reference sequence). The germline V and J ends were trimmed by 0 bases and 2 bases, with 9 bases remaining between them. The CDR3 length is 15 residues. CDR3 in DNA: TGTGCCAGCAGCCAAGATTGGCGGTCCACAGATACGCAGTATTTT. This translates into CASSQDWRSTDTQYF.

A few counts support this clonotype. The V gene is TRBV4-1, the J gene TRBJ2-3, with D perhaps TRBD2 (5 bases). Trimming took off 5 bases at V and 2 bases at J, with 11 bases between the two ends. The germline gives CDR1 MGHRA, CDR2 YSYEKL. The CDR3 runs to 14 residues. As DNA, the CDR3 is TGCGCCAGCAGCGACGGGGATCTCACAGATACGCAGTATTTT. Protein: CASSDGDLTDTQYF.

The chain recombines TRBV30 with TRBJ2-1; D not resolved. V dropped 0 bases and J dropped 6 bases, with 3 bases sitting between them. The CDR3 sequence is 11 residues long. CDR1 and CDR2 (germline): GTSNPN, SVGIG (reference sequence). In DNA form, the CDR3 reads TGTGCCTGGAGTGTCCCCAATGAGCAGTTCTTC. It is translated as CAWSVPNEQFF.

The CDR3: CATDVGQGQQPQHF. DNA for the CDR3: TGTGCCACCGATGTGGGACAGGGCCAACAGCCCCAGCATTTT. The rearrangement uses TRBV19 and TRBJ1-5; 9 nucleotides align to TRBD1. CDR3 length: 14 amino acids. Germline trimming cut 10 bases from V and 7 bases from J; bases unmatched to any gene: 11. In germline, CDR1 is LNHDA, CDR2 SQIVND (reference sequence).

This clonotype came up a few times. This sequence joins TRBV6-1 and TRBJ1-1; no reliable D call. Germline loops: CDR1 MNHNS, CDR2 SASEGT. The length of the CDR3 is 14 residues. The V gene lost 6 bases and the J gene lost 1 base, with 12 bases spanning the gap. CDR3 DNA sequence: TGTGCCAGCAGCGACCTGTACCCGAACACTGAAGCTTTCTTT. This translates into CASSDLYPNTEAFF.

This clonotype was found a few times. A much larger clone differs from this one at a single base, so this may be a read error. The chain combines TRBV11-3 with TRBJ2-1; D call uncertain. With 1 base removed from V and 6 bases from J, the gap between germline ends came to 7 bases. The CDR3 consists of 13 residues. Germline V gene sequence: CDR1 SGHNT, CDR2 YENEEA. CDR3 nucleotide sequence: TGTGCCAGCAGCTTAGGTTGGGGCAATGAGCAGTTCTTC. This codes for CASSLGWGNEQFF.

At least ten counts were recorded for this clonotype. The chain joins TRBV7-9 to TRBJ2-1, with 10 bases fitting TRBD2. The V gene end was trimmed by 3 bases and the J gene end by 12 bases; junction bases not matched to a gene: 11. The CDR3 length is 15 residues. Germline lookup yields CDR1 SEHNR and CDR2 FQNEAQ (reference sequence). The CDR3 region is CASSLALAGNIGQFF. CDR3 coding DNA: TGTGCCAGCAGCTTGGCACTAGCGGGAAATATAGGGCAGTTCTTC.

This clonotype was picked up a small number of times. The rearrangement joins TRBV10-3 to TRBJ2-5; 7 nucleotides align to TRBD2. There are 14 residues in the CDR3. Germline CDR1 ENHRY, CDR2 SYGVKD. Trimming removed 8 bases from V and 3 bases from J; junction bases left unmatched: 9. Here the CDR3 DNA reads TGTGCCATCGCCCGCGGGAGAGGGGAAGAGACCCAGTACTTC. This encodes CAIARGRGEETQYF.

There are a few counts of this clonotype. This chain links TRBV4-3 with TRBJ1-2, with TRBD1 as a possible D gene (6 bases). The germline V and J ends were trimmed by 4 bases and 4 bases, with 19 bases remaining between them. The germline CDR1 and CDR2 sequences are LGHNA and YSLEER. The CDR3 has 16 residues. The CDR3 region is CASSPGAASPIYGYTF. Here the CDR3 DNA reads TGCGCCAGCAGCCCGGGGGCAGCCTCTCCCATCTATGGCTACACCTTC.

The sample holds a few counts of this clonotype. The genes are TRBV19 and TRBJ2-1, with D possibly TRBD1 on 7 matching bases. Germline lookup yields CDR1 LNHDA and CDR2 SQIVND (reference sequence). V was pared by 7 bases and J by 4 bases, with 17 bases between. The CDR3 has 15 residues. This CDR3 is CASNPRDREYNEQFF. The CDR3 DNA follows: TGTGCCAGTAACCCGCGGGACAGAGAATACAATGAGCAGTTCTTC.

The CDR3 DNA reads TGTGCCAGCTCACCACCCTCCCGCAAGAATTACAATGAGCAGTTCTTC. It specifies CASSPPSRKNYNEQFF. V gene TRBV18 combines with J gene TRBJ2-1; D not resolved. The germline V gene has CDR1 KGHSH and CDR2 LQKENI. The CDR3 totals 16 residues. The V and J ends lost 0 bases and 4 bases respectively, with 13 bases between them.

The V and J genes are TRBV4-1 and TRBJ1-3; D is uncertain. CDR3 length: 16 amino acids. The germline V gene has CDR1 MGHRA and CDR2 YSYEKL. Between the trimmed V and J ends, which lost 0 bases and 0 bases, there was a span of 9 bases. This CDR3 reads CASSQESRLSGNTIYF. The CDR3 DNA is TGCGCCAGCAGCCAAGAAAGCCGGCTCTCTGGAAACACCATATATTTT.

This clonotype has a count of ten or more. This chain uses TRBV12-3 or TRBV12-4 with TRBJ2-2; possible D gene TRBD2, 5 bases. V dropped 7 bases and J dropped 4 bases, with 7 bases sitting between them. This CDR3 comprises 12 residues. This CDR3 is CASTDSTGELFF. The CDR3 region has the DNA TGTGCCAGCACGGACTCCACCGGGGAGCTGTTTTTT.

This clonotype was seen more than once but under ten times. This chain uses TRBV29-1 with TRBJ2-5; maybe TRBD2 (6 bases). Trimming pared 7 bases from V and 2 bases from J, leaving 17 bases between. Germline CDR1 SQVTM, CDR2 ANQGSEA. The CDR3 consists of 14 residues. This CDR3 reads CSGADGGVQETQYF. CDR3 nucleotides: TGCAGCGGCGCGGACGGGGGAGTACAAGAGACCCAGTACTTC.